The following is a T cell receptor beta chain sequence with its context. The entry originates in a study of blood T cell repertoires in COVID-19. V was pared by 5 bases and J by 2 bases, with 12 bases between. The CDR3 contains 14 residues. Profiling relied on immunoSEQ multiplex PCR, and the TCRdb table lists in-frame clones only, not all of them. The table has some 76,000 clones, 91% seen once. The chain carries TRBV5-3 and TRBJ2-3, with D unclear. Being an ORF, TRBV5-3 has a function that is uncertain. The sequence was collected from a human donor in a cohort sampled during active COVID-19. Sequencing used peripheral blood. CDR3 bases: TGTGCCAGAAGTGTGTTCTCTTCCACAGATACGCAGTATTTT. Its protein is CARSVFSSTDTQYF.